The 4 T cell receptor beta chains listed next were all sequenced from one sample in a study of T-cell memory formation after mild COVID-19. Each CDR3 protein gets one entry after TCRdb re-called the 5' RACE reads with MiXCR. The sample yields about 560,000 distinct CDR3 sequences, 15% to 20% seen once. The specimen was PBMCs or a T cell subset sorted from them (not recorded which). These receptor sequences come from an adult woman who had mild COVID-19 (a few samples of this study predate the infection). Cell type and time point are not known.

This clonotype was recorded a few times. V usage is TRBV3-1 and J usage is TRBJ2-1, with TRBD2 identical over 15 bases. Germline CDR1 and CDR2: LGHDT and YNNKEL (reference sequence). Germline trimming cut 4 bases from V and 12 bases from J; bases unmatched to any gene: 4. The CDR3 is 14 amino acids. This CDR3 is CASSLMGLAGGQFF. As DNA, the CDR3 is TGTGCCAGCAGCCTTATGGGACTAGCGGGGGGGCAGTTCTTC.

This chain connects TRBV10-3 to TRBJ1-3; TRBD1 is a possible D gene (6 bases). CDR3 size: 16 residues. The ends were cut back, 3 bases at V and 0 bases at J, with 12 bases in the middle. Germline V gene sequence: CDR1 ENHRY, CDR2 SYGVKD. The CDR3 sequence is CAISDRGASSGNTIYF. CDR3 coding DNA: TGTGCCATCAGTGATCGGGGGGCAAGCTCTGGAAACACCATATATTTT.

The chain joins TRBV7-9 to TRBJ2-3, with 8 bases that match TRBD1. The CDR3 spans 15 residues. Germline V CDR1 and CDR2: SEHNR, FQNEAQ (reference sequence). V dropped 4 bases and J dropped 7; count of bases not matched to a gene: 10. CDR3 in amino acids: CASSSTGDHTYTQYF. CDR3 coding DNA: TGTGCCAGCAGCTCGACAGGGGACCATACTTATACGCAGTATTTT.

The V and J genes are TRBV2 and TRBJ2-7, with 7 bases fitting TRBD2. Germline CDR1 reads SNHLY; CDR2 reads FYNNEI. The CDR3 sequence is 14 residues long. With 7 bases clipped from V and 3 bases from J, the junction kept 9 bases outside the gene matches. CDR3 bases: TGTGCCAGCACCCCGGAGATAGCGGGCTACGAGCAGTACTTC. It is translated as CASTPEIAGYEQYF.